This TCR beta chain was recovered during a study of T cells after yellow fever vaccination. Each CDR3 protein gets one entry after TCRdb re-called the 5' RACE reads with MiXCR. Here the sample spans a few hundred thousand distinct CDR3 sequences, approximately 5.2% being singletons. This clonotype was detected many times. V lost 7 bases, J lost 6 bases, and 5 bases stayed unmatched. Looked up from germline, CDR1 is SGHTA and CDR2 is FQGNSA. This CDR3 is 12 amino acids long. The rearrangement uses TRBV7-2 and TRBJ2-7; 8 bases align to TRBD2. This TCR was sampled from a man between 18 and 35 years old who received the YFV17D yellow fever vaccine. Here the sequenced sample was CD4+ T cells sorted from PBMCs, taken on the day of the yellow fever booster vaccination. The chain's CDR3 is CASTVAGGEQYF. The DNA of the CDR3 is TGTGCCAGCACCGTCGCGGGGGGCGAGCAGTACTTC.